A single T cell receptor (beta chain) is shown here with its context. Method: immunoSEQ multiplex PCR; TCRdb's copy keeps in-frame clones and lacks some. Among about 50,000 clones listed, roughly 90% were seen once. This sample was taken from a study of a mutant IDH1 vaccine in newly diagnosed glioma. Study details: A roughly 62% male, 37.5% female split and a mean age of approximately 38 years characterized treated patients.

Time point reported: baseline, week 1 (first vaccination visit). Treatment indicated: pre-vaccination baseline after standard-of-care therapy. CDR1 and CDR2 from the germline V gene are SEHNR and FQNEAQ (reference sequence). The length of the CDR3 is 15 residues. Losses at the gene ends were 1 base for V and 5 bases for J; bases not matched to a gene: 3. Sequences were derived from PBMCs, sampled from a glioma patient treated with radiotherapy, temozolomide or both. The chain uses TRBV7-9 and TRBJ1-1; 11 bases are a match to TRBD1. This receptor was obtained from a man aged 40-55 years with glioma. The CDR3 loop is CASSLGTGGHTEAFF. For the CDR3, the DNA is TGTGCCAGCAGCTTAGGGACAGGGGGCCATACTGAAGCTTTCTTT. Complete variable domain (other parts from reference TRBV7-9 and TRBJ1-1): DTGVSQNPRHKITKRGQNVTFRCDPISEHNRLYWYRQTLGQGPEFLTYFQNEAQLEKSRLLSDRFSAERPKGSFSTLEIQRTEQGDSAMYLCASSLGTGGHTEAFFGQGTRLTVV.